The clone carrying this T cell receptor beta chain was seen a few times. Unique molecular identifiers were used to barcode this TCRbeta library. From the PCR reads, TCRdb called clonotypes with MiXCR, one entry per CDR3 protein. The data hold some 500,000 distinct CDR3 sequences, with roughly 18% observed a single time. The CDR3 runs to 14 residues. Germline V lookup: CDR1 DFQATT, CDR2 SNEGSKA (reference sequence). The V and J ends lost 5 bases and 4 bases, in that order; junction bases with no gene match: 5. This entry is derived from a study of T-cell reconstitution after alpha-beta-depleted transplantation in children.

This TCR was recovered from a human donor who donated a stem cell graft to a child with acute lymphoblastic leukemia. The chain has TRBV20-1 and TRBJ2-1, with 10 bases lining up with TRBD2. This material consisted of PBMCs from the stem cell graft donor, taken from the stem cell graft. The CDR3 loop reads CSAHQLAGYNEQFF. The CDR3 DNA is TGCAGTGCTCACCAACTAGCGGGATACAATGAGCAGTTCTTC.